This is a list of T cell receptor beta chains from one sample in a study of blood T cell repertoires in COVID-19. Libraries were prepared by immunoSEQ multiplex PCR; TCRdb keeps only in-frame clonotypes and omits some of them. The sample comprises over 150,000 clones, 70% to 85% of which are singletons, and around 0.63% rests with the top ten. Source material: peripheral blood. The receptors were gathered from a man in his 60s with COVID-19, enrolled during active disease. The CDR3 runs from the conserved cysteine through the conserved F or W. D genes are given only for firm matches. Expanded clones get a size class; other rows say once, few or many, or leave the size out.

j_gene: TRBJ2-7; abundance: few; v_gene: TRBV6-5; d_gene: .; CDR3aa: CASSFNRWGTYEQYF; CDR3nt: TGTGCCAGCAGTTTTAACAGGTGGGGTACCTACGAGCAGTACTTC
j_gene: TRBJ2-3; abundance: .; v_gene: TRBV14; d_gene: .; CDR3aa: CASSQDPTGRSTDTQYF; CDR3nt: TGTGCCAGCAGCCAAGACCCGACAGGAAGAAGCACAGATACGCAGTATTTT
j_gene: TRBJ1-6; abundance: .; v_gene: TRBV19; d_gene: .; CDR3aa: CASRTAGDGNSPLHF; CDR3nt: TGTGCCAGTAGAACTGCAGGGGACGGTAATTCACCCCTCCACTTT
j_gene: TRBJ2-7; abundance: .; v_gene: TRBV12-3/TRBV12-4; d_gene: .; CDR3aa: CASSSWGPYEQYF; CDR3nt: TGTGCCAGCAGTTCGTGGGGCCCCTACGAGCAGTACTTC
j_gene: TRBJ2-1; abundance: .; v_gene: TRBV29-1; d_gene: .; CDR3aa: CSASRGDNEQFF; CDR3nt: TGCAGCGCCTCCCGCGGGGACAATGAGCAGTTCTTC
j_gene: TRBJ1-1; abundance: .; v_gene: TRBV6-5; d_gene: .; CDR3aa: CASSYDRRGNTEAFF; CDR3nt: TGTGCCAGCAGTTACGACCGAAGGGGGAACACTGAAGCTTTCTTT
j_gene: TRBJ2-1; abundance: .; v_gene: TRBV7-8; d_gene: TRBD2; CDR3aa: CASRLLAGGPNEQFF; CDR3nt: TGTGCCAGCAGGCTTCTAGCGGGAGGGCCAAATGAGCAGTTCTTC
j_gene: TRBJ1-3; abundance: .; v_gene: TRBV4-1; d_gene: .; CDR3aa: CASSQGRTAISGNTIYF; CDR3nt: TGCGCCAGCAGCCAAGGCCGGACTGCTATCTCTGGAAACACCATATATTTT
j_gene: TRBJ2-7; abundance: .; v_gene: TRBV12-3/TRBV12-4; d_gene: .; CDR3aa: CASSAYMEQYF; CDR3nt: TGTGCCAGCAGTGCCTATATGGAGCAGTACTTC
j_gene: TRBJ2-7; abundance: .; v_gene: TRBV19; d_gene: .; CDR3aa: CASSVLASVAYEQYF; CDR3nt: TGTGCCAGTAGTGTTCTAGCTTCCGTTGCCTACGAGCAGTACTTC
j_gene: TRBJ1-4; abundance: .; v_gene: TRBV7-9; d_gene: TRBD1; CDR3aa: CASSGGQGVTNEKLFF; CDR3nt: TGTGCCAGCAGCGGAGGACAGGGCGTTACTAATGAAAAACTGTTTTTT
j_gene: TRBJ1-3; abundance: .; v_gene: TRBV7-3; d_gene: .; CDR3aa: CASSLIPGDTIYF; CDR3nt: TGTGCCAGCAGCTTAATACCTGGAGACACCATATATTTT
j_gene: TRBJ1-2; abundance: .; v_gene: TRBV15; d_gene: .; CDR3aa: CATSRASAGNGYTF; CDR3nt: TGTGCCACCAGCAGAGCTAGTGCGGGAAACGGCTACACCTTC
j_gene: TRBJ2-7; abundance: .; v_gene: TRBV6-1; d_gene: .; CDR3aa: CASSEATPGSEQYF; CDR3nt: TGTGCCAGCAGTGAAGCTACCCCAGGGTCCGAGCAGTACTTC
j_gene: TRBJ1-3; abundance: .; v_gene: TRBV9; d_gene: TRBD1; CDR3aa: CASSEAGQGGPSSGNTIYF; CDR3nt: TGTGCCAGCAGCGAGGCGGGACAGGGGGGACCCAGCTCTGGAAACACCATATATTTT
j_gene: TRBJ2-1; abundance: .; v_gene: TRBV24-1; d_gene: TRBD2; CDR3aa: CATSDGTSGRVEQFF; CDR3nt: TGTGCCACCAGTGATGGGACTAGCGGGAGAGTTGAGCAGTTCTTC
j_gene: TRBJ1-5; abundance: .; v_gene: TRBV6-5; d_gene: TRBD1; CDR3aa: CASSSGTGRSNQPQHF; CDR3nt: TGTGCCAGCAGTTCAGGGACAGGTCGTAGTAATCAGCCCCAGCATTTT
j_gene: TRBJ2-1; abundance: .; v_gene: TRBV25-1; d_gene: .; CDR3aa: CASSETRNSYNEQFF; CDR3nt: TGTGCCAGCAGTGAGACTAGGAATTCCTACAATGAGCAGTTCTTC
j_gene: TRBJ2-1; abundance: .; v_gene: TRBV2; d_gene: TRBD2; CDR3aa: CASSKTGTSVEQFF; CDR3nt: TGTGCCAGCAGTAAAACCGGGACTAGCGTAGAGCAGTTCTTC
j_gene: TRBJ1-1; abundance: .; v_gene: TRBV9; d_gene: .; CDR3aa: CASSPDYGRAVNTEAFF; CDR3nt: TGTGCCAGCAGCCCTGATTATGGCAGGGCGGTGAACACTGAAGCTTTCTTT
j_gene: TRBJ1-2; abundance: .; v_gene: TRBV6-2/TRBV6-3; d_gene: .; CDR3aa: CASSLGMTETYGYTF; CDR3nt: TGTGCCAGCAGCTTGGGGATGACAGAGACCTATGGCTACACCTTC
j_gene: TRBJ2-2; abundance: few; v_gene: TRBV5-1; d_gene: TRBD2; CDR3aa: CASSLTPTSGGGTGELFF; CDR3nt: TGCGCCAGCAGCCTAACCCCGACTAGCGGGGGCGGCACCGGGGAGCTGTTTTTT
j_gene: TRBJ2-3; abundance: .; v_gene: TRBV2; d_gene: .; CDR3aa: CASSVDSRSNLYF; CDR3nt: TGTGCCAGCAGTGTCGACAGCCGGAGTAACCTGTATTTT
j_gene: TRBJ2-1; abundance: .; v_gene: TRBV4-1; d_gene: TRBD1; CDR3aa: CASSQAQGAVNEQFF; CDR3nt: TGCGCCAGCAGCCAAGCCCAGGGGGCAGTCAATGAGCAGTTCTTC
j_gene: TRBJ1-2; abundance: .; v_gene: TRBV5-5; d_gene: TRBD1; CDR3aa: CASSVQGMNYGYTF; CDR3nt: TGTGCCAGCAGCGTACAGGGGATGAACTATGGCTACACCTTC
j_gene: TRBJ2-1; abundance: .; v_gene: TRBV28; d_gene: TRBD2; CDR3aa: CASSYKTSGGFVSSYNEQFF; CDR3nt: TGTGCCAGCAGCTATAAGACTAGCGGGGGGTTCGTATCCTCCTACAATGAGCAGTTCTTC
j_gene: TRBJ2-4; abundance: .; v_gene: TRBV7-8; d_gene: .; CDR3aa: CASSREQLAKNIQYF; CDR3nt: TGTGCCAGCAGCCGAGAACAGCTAGCCAAAAACATTCAGTACTTC
j_gene: TRBJ2-5; abundance: .; v_gene: TRBV7-2; d_gene: TRBD1; CDR3aa: CASSLERDRVETQYF; CDR3nt: TGTGCCAGCAGCTTAGAGAGGGACAGGGTGGAGACCCAGTACTTC
j_gene: TRBJ1-1; abundance: few; v_gene: TRBV6-5; d_gene: .; CDR3aa: CASSYTRGQAFF; CDR3nt: TGTGCCAGCAGTTATACTAGAGGGCAAGCTTTCTTT
j_gene: TRBJ1-2; abundance: .; v_gene: TRBV15; d_gene: TRBD1; CDR3aa: CATSTGTGGVYGYTF; CDR3nt: TGTGCCACGAGCACTGGGACAGGGGGTGTTTATGGCTACACCTTC
j_gene: TRBJ1-2; abundance: .; v_gene: TRBV30; d_gene: TRBD1; CDR3aa: CALQGAWYGYTF; CDR3nt: TGTGCCTTACAGGGGGCTTGGTATGGCTACACCTTC
j_gene: TRBJ1-2; abundance: .; v_gene: TRBV5-1; d_gene: TRBD1; CDR3aa: CASSLQGGNYGYTF; CDR3nt: TGCGCCAGCAGCTTACAGGGGGGTAACTATGGCTACACCTTC
j_gene: TRBJ2-7; abundance: .; v_gene: TRBV11-3; d_gene: .; CDR3aa: CASSLEWSPDSYEQYF; CDR3nt: TGTGCCAGCAGCTTAGAATGGAGCCCCGACTCCTACGAGCAGTACTTC
j_gene: TRBJ1-2; abundance: once; v_gene: TRBV28; d_gene: TRBD1; CDR3aa: CASSPGGGGYGYTF; CDR3nt: TGTGCCAGCAGTCCAGGGGGCGGTGGGTATGGCTACACCTTC
j_gene: TRBJ1-6; abundance: .; v_gene: TRBV19; d_gene: .; CDR3aa: CASSDSYNSPLHF; CDR3nt: TGTGCCAGTAGCGACAGTTATAATTCACCCCTCCACTTT
j_gene: TRBJ2-2; abundance: once; v_gene: TRBV2; d_gene: TRBD1; CDR3aa: CASTTGGGPTGELFF; CDR3nt: TGTGCCAGCACCACAGGGGGCGGCCCCACCGGGGAGCTGTTTTTT
j_gene: TRBJ2-7; abundance: .; v_gene: TRBV2; d_gene: TRBD1; CDR3aa: CASGDRGTYEQYF; CDR3nt: TGTGCCAGCGGAGACAGGGGAACCTACGAGCAGTACTTC
j_gene: TRBJ2-7; abundance: .; v_gene: TRBV5-4; d_gene: TRBD1; CDR3aa: CASSLRDRVWDEQYF; CDR3nt: TGTGCCAGCAGCTTACGGGACAGGGTGTGGGACGAGCAGTACTTC
j_gene: TRBJ1-3; abundance: .; v_gene: TRBV28; d_gene: .; CDR3aa: CASSYRFSGNTIYF; CDR3nt: TGTGCCAGCAGTTACAGGTTCTCTGGAAACACCATATATTTT
j_gene: TRBJ1-1; abundance: .; v_gene: TRBV19; d_gene: TRBD1; CDR3aa: CASSQGARGHTEAFF; CDR3nt: TGTGCCAGTAGTCAGGGGGCGAGGGGGCACACTGAAGCTTTCTTT
j_gene: TRBJ2-3; abundance: .; v_gene: TRBV6-5; d_gene: .; CDR3aa: CASSLGGGGTDTQYF; CDR3nt: TGTGCCAGCAGTTTGGGTGGCGGTGGCACAGATACGCAGTATTTT
j_gene: TRBJ2-2; abundance: .; v_gene: TRBV7-3; d_gene: .; CDR3aa: CASSLAGRDTGELFF; CDR3nt: TGTGCCAGCAGCTTGGCAGGTCGCGACACCGGGGAGCTGTTTTTT